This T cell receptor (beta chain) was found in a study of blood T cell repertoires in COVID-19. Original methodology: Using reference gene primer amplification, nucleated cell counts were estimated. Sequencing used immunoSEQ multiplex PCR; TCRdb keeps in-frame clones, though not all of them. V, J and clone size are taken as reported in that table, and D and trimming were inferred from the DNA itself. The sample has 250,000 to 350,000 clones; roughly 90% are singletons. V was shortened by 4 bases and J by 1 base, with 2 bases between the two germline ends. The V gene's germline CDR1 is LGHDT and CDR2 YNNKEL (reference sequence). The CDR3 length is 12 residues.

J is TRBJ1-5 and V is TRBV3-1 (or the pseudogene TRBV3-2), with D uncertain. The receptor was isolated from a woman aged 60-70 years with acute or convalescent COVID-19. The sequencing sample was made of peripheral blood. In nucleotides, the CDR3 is TGTGCCAGCAGCCTAAGCAATCAGCCCCAGCATTTT. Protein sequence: CASSLSNQPQHF.